A selection of T cell receptor beta chains follows, all from one sample in a study of T cell changes during pregnancy in multiple sclerosis. Some clones are missing from TCRdb's copy, which holds only in-frame ones; the method was immunoSEQ multiplex PCR. The sample contains about 80,000 clones, nearly 95% of which appear only once. The starting material was peripheral blood, obtained in the second trimester of pregnancy. All receptors come from a female donor in good health, enrolled as a control in a pregnancy study. Each CDR3 is given without its conserved first and last residue. Each record gives: CDR3 length, V gene, J gene, clone size, CDR3 protein. Where a row states a size, it is once, few, many or the class of an expanded clone; other rows omit it.

len: 17
v_gene: TRBV5-6
j_gene: TRBJ2-1
abundance: NA
CDR3aa: ASSYLAPASGSPYNEQF

len: 13
v_gene: TRBV6-1
j_gene: TRBJ2-3
abundance: NA
CDR3aa: ASSEGLANTDTQY

len: 12
v_gene: TRBV11-2
j_gene: TRBJ2-1
abundance: NA
CDR3aa: ASSLGGTYNEQF

len: 12
v_gene: TRBV7-2
j_gene: TRBJ2-3
abundance: NA
CDR3aa: ASSFGGFTDTQY

len: 10
v_gene: TRBV5-1
j_gene: TRBJ2-1
abundance: NA
CDR3aa: ASSPGVNEQF

len: 10
v_gene: TRBV29-1
j_gene: TRBJ1-1
abundance: once
CDR3aa: SAKTVNTEAF

len: 13
v_gene: TRBV21-1
j_gene: TRBJ2-7
abundance: NA
CDR3aa: ASSNSGQGPHEQY

len: 13
v_gene: TRBV7-2
j_gene: TRBJ1-1
abundance: NA
CDR3aa: ASSFRHGLNTEAF

len: 12
v_gene: TRBV19
j_gene: TRBJ2-2
abundance: NA
CDR3aa: ASSTGLADGELF

len: 11
v_gene: TRBV13
j_gene: TRBJ2-3
abundance: NA
CDR3aa: ASSPLNTDTQY

len: 12
v_gene: TRBV6-6
j_gene: TRBJ1-5
abundance: NA
CDR3aa: ASSDNHSNQPQH

len: 17
v_gene: TRBV7-9
j_gene: TRBJ2-6
abundance: NA
CDR3aa: ASSHLGQGEISGANVLT

len: 13
v_gene: TRBV5-1
j_gene: TRBJ2-7
abundance: NA
CDR3aa: ASSLSLAGAYEQY

len: 12
v_gene: TRBV18
j_gene: TRBJ2-7
abundance: NA
CDR3aa: ASSPAIQGYEQY

len: 12
v_gene: TRBV28
j_gene: TRBJ2-5
abundance: NA
CDR3aa: ASSSGQSPETQY

len: 11
v_gene: TRBV10-3
j_gene: TRBJ1-1
abundance: NA
CDR3aa: AIRRFENTEAF

len: 13
v_gene: TRBV6-5
j_gene: TRBJ2-1
abundance: NA
CDR3aa: ASSLLAGEGNEQF

len: 13
v_gene: TRBV2
j_gene: TRBJ2-3
abundance: NA
CDR3aa: ASRAETGYYNTQY

len: 11
v_gene: TRBV29-1
j_gene: TRBJ2-7
abundance: NA
CDR3aa: SVFGTDDYEQY

len: 13
v_gene: TRBV5-4
j_gene: TRBJ2-3
abundance: NA
CDR3aa: ASSLYRAGTDTQY

len: 14
v_gene: TRBV5-5
j_gene: TRBJ1-2
abundance: NA
CDR3aa: ASSLEPRTGLYGYT

len: 13
v_gene: TRBV4-1
j_gene: TRBJ1-1
abundance: once
CDR3aa: ASSQARTGGFEAF

len: 11
v_gene: TRBV7-8
j_gene: TRBJ1-1
abundance: NA
CDR3aa: ASSLGSGTEAF

len: 12
v_gene: TRBV7-2
j_gene: TRBJ1-1
abundance: NA
CDR3aa: ASRIDRGRTEAF

len: 14
v_gene: TRBV2
j_gene: TRBJ2-2
abundance: NA
CDR3aa: ASTTQGAPNTGELF

len: 13
v_gene: TRBV5-4
j_gene: TRBJ2-7
abundance: NA
CDR3aa: ASSDLRGSSDEQY

len: 12
v_gene: TRBV6-1
j_gene: TRBJ1-1
abundance: NA
CDR3aa: ASSWGTGATEAF

len: 11
v_gene: TRBV6-5
j_gene: TRBJ2-7
abundance: NA
CDR3aa: ASSYASGGEQY

len: 12
v_gene: TRBV28
j_gene: TRBJ2-7
abundance: NA
CDR3aa: ASSLAGGPGEQY

len: 12
v_gene: TRBV4-1
j_gene: TRBJ1-1
abundance: NA
CDR3aa: ASSARGWLGEAF

len: 12
v_gene: TRBV10-2
j_gene: TRBJ2-2
abundance: once
CDR3aa: ASSRDSYTGELF

len: 15
v_gene: TRBV7-9
j_gene: TRBJ2-4
abundance: NA
CDR3aa: ASSSYESGRAKNIQY

len: 11
v_gene: TRBV29-1
j_gene: TRBJ2-3
abundance: NA
CDR3aa: SVEATRGDTQY

len: 17
v_gene: TRBV5-5
j_gene: TRBJ1-5
abundance: NA
CDR3aa: ASSSSRDRAPIYNQPQH

len: 11
v_gene: TRBV9
j_gene: TRBJ2-1
abundance: few
CDR3aa: ASSVGTGTEQF

len: 11
v_gene: TRBV27
j_gene: TRBJ2-3
abundance: NA
CDR3aa: ASSPPRGHTQY

len: 15
v_gene: TRBV4-2
j_gene: TRBJ2-2
abundance: NA
CDR3aa: ASSQSSGGANTGELF

len: 14
v_gene: TRBV5-4
j_gene: TRBJ2-3
abundance: once
CDR3aa: ASSLALAGGIDTQY

len: 13
v_gene: TRBV5-1
j_gene: TRBJ1-4
abundance: NA
CDR3aa: ASSLYRGKNEKLF

len: 12
v_gene: TRBV18
j_gene: TRBJ2-3
abundance: NA
CDR3aa: ASSPRLDGGTQY

len: 12
v_gene: TRBV7-9
j_gene: TRBJ2-7
abundance: NA
CDR3aa: ASSSTAGGYEQY

len: 12
v_gene: TRBV28
j_gene: TRBJ2-5
abundance: NA
CDR3aa: ASSLDRLGETQY

len: 11
v_gene: TRBV5-1
j_gene: TRBJ1-3
abundance: NA
CDR3aa: ASTQGFGNTIY

len: 13
v_gene: TRBV2
j_gene: TRBJ2-3
abundance: NA
CDR3aa: ASTLAGVFADTQY

len: 11
v_gene: TRBV2
j_gene: TRBJ2-2
abundance: NA
CDR3aa: ASSASNTGELF

len: 13
v_gene: TRBV6-6
j_gene: TRBJ1-3
abundance: NA
CDR3aa: ASSYGTDSGNTIY

len: 11
v_gene: TRBV27
j_gene: TRBJ2-5
abundance: once
CDR3aa: ASSLGRQETQY

len: 12
v_gene: TRBV4-1
j_gene: TRBJ2-3
abundance: once
CDR3aa: ASSQEGLGDTQY

len: 15
v_gene: TRBV28
j_gene: TRBJ2-1
abundance: once
CDR3aa: ASSPTPGTSGNNEQF

len: 11
v_gene: TRBV5-1
j_gene: NA
abundance: NA
CDR3aa: ASSLMGQYEQY

len: 13
v_gene: TRBV6-5
j_gene: TRBJ2-7
abundance: NA
CDR3aa: ASSRGLAFTYEQY

len: 11
v_gene: TRBV15
j_gene: TRBJ2-4
abundance: many
CDR3aa: ATSRGAKNIQY

len: 15
v_gene: TRBV5-1
j_gene: TRBJ1-4
abundance: NA
CDR3aa: ASSQGTVSPGNEKLF

len: 14
v_gene: TRBV4-2
j_gene: TRBJ2-7
abundance: NA
CDR3aa: ASSQRGGRDPYEQY

len: 14
v_gene: TRBV7-9
j_gene: TRBJ2-3
abundance: once
CDR3aa: ASSLSGTSSTDTQY

len: 15
v_gene: TRBV5-4
j_gene: TRBJ2-3
abundance: NA
CDR3aa: ASSLEVASIGTDTQY

len: 14
v_gene: TRBV30
j_gene: TRBJ2-1
abundance: NA
CDR3aa: AWSVRQGASYNEQF

len: 12
v_gene: TRBV7-9
j_gene: TRBJ1-1
abundance: NA
CDR3aa: ASSLAGVDTEAF

len: 14
v_gene: TRBV28
j_gene: TRBJ2-4
abundance: NA
CDR3aa: ASRRTSGGAGAIQY